These 19 T cell receptor beta chains were all obtained from the same sample, sequenced in a study of T cell clonotyping in hematopoietic cell transplantation. Measured with immunoSEQ multiplex PCR; TCRdb has only the in-frame clones, and not every one. The sample has some 9,900 clones; roughly 79% are singletons. This sample comprised PBMCs, obtained 30 days after allogeneic stem cell transplant. These TCRs come from a female patient aged 40-49 years who had an allogeneic stem cell transplant from a related donor, so T cells may come from the graft donor. Some clones in this sample may be carry-over from other donors' samples.

The V call is TRBV5-4, the J call TRBJ2-5; no reliable D call. Germline CDR1 and CDR2: SGHNT and YYREEE (reference sequence). The CDR3 totals 14 residues. V was pared by 0 bases and J by 5 bases, with 11 bases between. For the CDR3, the DNA is TGTGCCAGCAGCTTGGTCGGGTTGCCGGAGACCCAGTACTTC. It translates to CASSLVGLPETQYF.

The chain couples TRBV23-1 to TRBJ1-5; D unresolved. TRBV23-1 is reported as an ORF; its role is uncertain. The length of the CDR3 is 18 residues. With 0 bases removed from V and 0 bases from J, the gap between germline ends came to 15 bases. The CDR3 is CASSQSKIWEVSNQPQHF. CDR3 bases: TGCGCCAGCAGTCAATCAAAAATTTGGGAGGTTAGCAATCAGCCCCAGCATTTT.

This clone has just a few counts. J is TRBJ2-7 and V is TRBV10-3, with a weak D call TRBD2 (6 bases). CDR3 size: 15 residues. The germline V gene has CDR1 ENHRY and CDR2 SYGVKD. V was shortened by 2 bases and J by 5 bases, with 16 bases between the two germline ends. CDR3 in amino acids: CAISEQSGSGDEQYF. CDR3 sequence (DNA): TGTGCCATCAGTGAGCAGTCCGGGAGTGGCGACGAGCAGTACTTC.

This clone has only a few counts. The CDR3 DNA follows: TGCGCCAGCAGCCAATTACCGGGACAACCCGAAGAGACCCAGTACTTC. Translation: CASSQLPGQPEETQYF. The V call is TRBV4-1, the J call TRBJ2-5; possibly TRBD1 for D (6 bases). Germline V gene lookup returns CDR1 MGHRA and CDR2 YSYEKL. Trimming cost V 2 bases and J 3 bases, with 16 bases left between them. The CDR3 has 16 residues.

The V and J genes are TRBV7-2 and TRBJ2-5, with D maybe TRBD2 (5 bases). V lost 5 bases to trimming and J lost 4 bases, with 14 bases between them. The germline CDR1 and CDR2 sequences are SGHTA and FQGNSA. The CDR3 length is 14 residues. CDR3 sequence (DNA): TGTGCCAGCAGCCCGAGGGTTCGCGCAGAGACCCAGTACTTC. Amino acids: CASSPRVRAETQYF.

J is TRBJ2-7 and V is TRBV4-3; D is unclear. The V and J ends lost 1 base and 5 bases respectively, with 9 bases between them. Germline CDR1 reads LGHNA; CDR2 reads YSLEER. CDR3 size: 13 residues. The CDR3 protein is CASSQAGVDEQYF. The CDR3, as DNA: TGCGCCAGCAGCCAAGCCGGAGTGGACGAGCAGTACTTC.

This clone was picked up one time. The chain carries TRBV11-2 and TRBJ1-2; D not resolved. V dropped 1 base and J dropped 6 bases, with 12 bases sitting between them. The CDR3 is made up of 14 amino acids. Per germline, CDR1 SGHAT and CDR2 FQNNGV. CDR3 amino acids: CASSLAERTDGYTF. In nucleotides, the CDR3 is TGTGCCAGCAGCTTAGCGGAACGAACGGATGGCTACACCTTC.

The J gene is TRBJ2-7, the V gene TRBV2; 7 nucleotides agree with TRBD1. The CDR3 sequence is 14 residues long. The J segment lost 3 bases and the V segment lost 4 bases, leaving 6 bases of the junction unmatched. CDR1 and CDR2 (germline): SNHLY, FYNNEI. In nucleotides, the CDR3 is TGTGCCAGCAGTGTAACAAGGACAGGCTACGAGCAGTACTTC. Protein sequence: CASSVTRTGYEQYF.

In this sample, this clone turned up once. J is TRBJ1-2 and V is TRBV6-5; D possibly corresponds to TRBD1 (5 bases). Trimming removed 7 bases from V and 3 bases from J, with 15 bases in between. The CDR3 is 14 residues long. Germline lookup yields CDR1 MNHEY and CDR2 SVGAGI. DNA of the CDR3: TGTGCCAGCACTAGGCAGGGAGGACACTATGGCTACACCTTC. Residues: CASTRQGGHYGYTF.

The chain recombines TRBV21-1 with TRBJ2-5; the D call TRBD1 from the table was never checked on the DNA. TRBV21-1 is termed a pseudogene. CDR3 length: 14 residues. The CDR3 DNA sequence: TGTGCCAGCAGCAATGTTGACAGCCAAGAGACCCAGTACTTC. Its translation is CASSNVDSQETQYF.

A few counts support this clone. The genes are TRBV27 and TRBJ2-3; TRBD2 aligns across 8 bases. V lost 4 bases to trimming and J lost 3 bases; unmatched junction nucleotides: 6. CDR1 MNHEY and CDR2 SMNVEV come from the germline V gene (reference sequence). This CDR3 is built from 15 residues. The CDR3 region has the DNA TGTGCCAGCAGTTCGGGACTAGTGGAGACAGATACGCAGTATTTT. Its translation is CASSSGLVETDTQYF.

The chain recombines TRBV4-1 with TRBJ1-1, with a weak D call TRBD1 (6 bases). The germline V gene encodes CDR1 MGHRA and CDR2 YSYEKL. The V gene lost 4 bases and the J gene lost 1 base, with 7 bases spanning the gap. The CDR3 contains 13 residues. The CDR3 nucleotides read TGCGCCAGCAGCCGACAGGAGAACACTGAAGCTTTCTTT. Amino acids: CASSRQENTEAFF.

This chain connects TRBV28 to TRBJ1-5, with 7 positions matching TRBD1. CDR3 size: 18 residues. Losses at the gene ends were 4 bases for V and 3 bases for J; bases not matched to a gene: 15. Germline CDR1 is MDHEN and CDR2 is SYDVKM. CDR3 protein: CASSSAGGRGYNNQPQHF. The DNA for the CDR3 is TGTGCCAGCAGTTCCGCCGGGGGCAGGGGGTACAACAATCAGCCCCAGCATTTT. Drawing the rest from reference TRBV28 and TRBJ1-5, the complete variable domain is DVKVTQSSRYLVKRTGEKVFLECVQDMDHENMFWYRQDPGLGLRLIYFSYDVKMKEKGDIPEGYSVSREKKERFSLILESASTNQTSMYLCASSSAGGRGYNNQPQHFGDGTRLSIL.

The chain carries TRBV6-4 and TRBJ1-5; no firm D call. CDR1 and CDR2 (germline): MRHNA, SNTAGT. V was pared by 5 bases and J by 7 bases, with 12 bases between. The CDR3 is 13 amino acids. In DNA form, the CDR3 reads TGTGCCAGCAGTCCTGAACCTGGGCAGCCCCAGCATTTT. As protein: CASSPEPGQPQHF.

This clone was counted between two and nine times. The V call is TRBV2, the J call TRBJ1-1, with D perhaps matching TRBD1 (6 bases). The length of the CDR3 is 14 residues. Trimming left V 4 bases short and J 1 base short, with 10 bases between. Germline CDR1 and CDR2: SNHLY and FYNNEI. CDR3 protein: CASSGAGANTEAFF. For the CDR3, the DNA is TGTGCCAGCAGTGGGGCAGGGGCGAACACTGAAGCTTTCTTT.

The V gene is TRBV4-2, the J gene TRBJ1-4; D is possibly TRBD1 (6 bases). This CDR3 is 18 amino acids long. CDR1 is LGHNA and CDR2 is YNFKEQ in the germline V gene. V was trimmed by 1 base and J by 0 bases, leaving 15 bases between them. DNA for the CDR3: TGTGCCAGCAGCCAAGCGCTTCGACAGGATTCAACTAATGAAAAACTGTTTTTT. It codes for CASSQALRQDSTNEKLFF.

This rearrangement joins TRBV25-1 to TRBJ1-2; possibly TRBD1 for D (5 bases). Deletions cut 3 bases from V and 5 bases from J, with 13 bases between. In germline, CDR1 is MGHDK, CDR2 SYGVNS. The CDR3 sequence is 14 residues long. The CDR3 nucleotides read TGTGCCAGCAGTGACCCGGGCCGGGGGTATGGCTACACCTTC. It is translated as CASSDPGRGYGYTF.

The rearrangement links TRBV30 to TRBJ2-7; maybe TRBD2 (5 bases). V was shortened by 1 base and J by 0 bases, with 7 bases between the two germline ends. CDR3 length: 13 amino acids. Per germline, CDR1 GTSNPN and CDR2 SVGIG (reference sequence). CDR3 residues: CAWSGGSSYEQYF. In DNA form, the CDR3 reads TGTGCCTGGAGTGGTGGGAGCTCCTACGAGCAGTACTTC.

This chain connects TRBV2 to TRBJ1-2, with TRBD1 as a possible D gene (5 bases). The germline V gene encodes CDR1 SNHLY and CDR2 FYNNEI. V shed 6 bases and J shed 8 bases, with 13 bases lying between them. The CDR3 loop spans 12 amino acids. The CDR3 here is CASRFDRYGYTF. DNA of the CDR3: TGTGCCAGCAGGTTTGACAGATACGGCTACACCTTC.